This TCR beta chain appears in the sequencing data of a study of shared clonotypes between healthy human individuals. In the study overall: CD8 memory received one plate per donor, CD8 naive two, CD4 memory three and CD4 naive three. Points from the study as a whole: Generally, estimated richness proved larger in naive subsets than it did in memory subsets.

The sorted-subset replicate PCRs were given around 0.2 ug DNA, which is tens of thousands of T cell genomes. This table comes from immunoSEQ multiplex PCR, and its TCRdb copy is limited to in-frame clones, with some not included. The sample includes around 990,000 clones, about 80% of them seen just once. Germline assignment: CDR1 ENHRY and CDR2 SYGVKD. This CDR3 is 16 amino acids long. The V end lost 2 bases, the J end lost 3 bases, and 14 bases lay between the germline ends. In regard to this clone: Its antigen is unidentified.

A split of CD4+ cells into CD45RA+ naive and CD45RA-negative memory subsets was performed. The receptor was derived from a man aged 18 to 29 in good health. Some clones in this sample may be carry-over from other donors' samples. What was sequenced was memory CD4+ T cells from PBMCs. Subset noted: CD45RA-negative fraction. The J gene is TRBJ1-3, the V gene TRBV10-3; D remains ambiguous. This CDR3 reads CAISEPDPGSGNTIYF. CDR3 DNA sequence: TGTGCCATCAGTGAGCCCGACCCTGGGAGTGGAAACACCATATATTTT.